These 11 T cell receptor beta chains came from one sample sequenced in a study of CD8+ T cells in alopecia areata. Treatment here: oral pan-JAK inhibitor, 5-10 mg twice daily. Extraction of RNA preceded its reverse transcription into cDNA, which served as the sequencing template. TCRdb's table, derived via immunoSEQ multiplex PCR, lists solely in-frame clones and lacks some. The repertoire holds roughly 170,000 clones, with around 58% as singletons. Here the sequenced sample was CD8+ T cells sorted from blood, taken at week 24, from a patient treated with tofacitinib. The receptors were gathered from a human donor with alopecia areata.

CDR3 DNA sequence: TGTGCCAGTAGTATTGAATCTCAGGGGCCGATCTACGAGCAGTACTTC. Translated, it gives CASSIESQGPIYEQYF. The rearrangement joins TRBV19 to TRBJ2-7, with D perhaps TRBD1 (6 bases). The V and J ends lost 3 bases and 3 bases respectively, with 18 bases between them. CDR3 length: 16 amino acids. Germline V CDR1 and CDR2: LNHDA, SQIVND (reference sequence).

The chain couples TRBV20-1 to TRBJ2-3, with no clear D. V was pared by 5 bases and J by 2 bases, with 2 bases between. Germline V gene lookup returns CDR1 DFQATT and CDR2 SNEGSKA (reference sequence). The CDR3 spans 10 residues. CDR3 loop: CSALTDTQYF. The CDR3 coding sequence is TGCAGTGCTCTCACAGATACGCAGTATTTT.

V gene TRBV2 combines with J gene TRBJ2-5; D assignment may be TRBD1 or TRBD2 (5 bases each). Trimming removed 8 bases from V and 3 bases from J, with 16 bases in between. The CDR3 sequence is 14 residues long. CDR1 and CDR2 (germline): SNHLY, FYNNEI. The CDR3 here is CASPLPGPEETQYF. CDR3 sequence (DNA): TGTGCCAGCCCCCTCCCGGGACCAGAAGAGACCCAGTACTTC.

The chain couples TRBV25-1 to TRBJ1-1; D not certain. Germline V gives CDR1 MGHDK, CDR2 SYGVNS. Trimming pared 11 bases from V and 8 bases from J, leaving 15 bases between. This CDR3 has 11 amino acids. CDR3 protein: CAHGEKAEAFF. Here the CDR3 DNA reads TGTGCCCACGGAGAGAAGGCCGAAGCTTTCTTT.

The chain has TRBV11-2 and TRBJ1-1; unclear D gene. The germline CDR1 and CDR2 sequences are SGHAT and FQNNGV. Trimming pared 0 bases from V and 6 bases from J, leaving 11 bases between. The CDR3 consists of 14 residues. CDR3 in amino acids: CASSLEAGRAEAFF. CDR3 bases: TGTGCCAGCAGCTTAGAAGCGGGCCGGGCTGAAGCTTTCTTT.

The CDR3 region has the DNA TGCGCCAGCAGCCACCGTGCAGGACGGCAGAACACTGAAGCTTTCTTT. Its translation: CASSHRAGRQNTEAFF. The genes are TRBV4-1 and TRBJ1-1; D is unclear. Trimming took 3 bases from V and 1 from J, leaving 15 bases between them. Per germline, CDR1 MGHRA and CDR2 YSYEKL. The CDR3 has 16 amino acids.

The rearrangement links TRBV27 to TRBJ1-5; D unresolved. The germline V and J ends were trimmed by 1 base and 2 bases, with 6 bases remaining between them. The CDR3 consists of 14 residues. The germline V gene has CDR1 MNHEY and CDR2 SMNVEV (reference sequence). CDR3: CASSLWRGNQPQHF. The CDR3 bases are TGTGCCAGCAGTTTATGGAGGGGCAATCAGCCCCAGCATTTT.

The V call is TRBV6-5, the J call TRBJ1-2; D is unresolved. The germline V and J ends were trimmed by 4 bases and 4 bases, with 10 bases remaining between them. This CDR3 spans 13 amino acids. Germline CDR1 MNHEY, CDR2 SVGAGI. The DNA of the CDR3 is TGTGCCAGCAGTTCCAGTATACCCTATGGCTACACCTTC. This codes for CASSSSIPYGYTF.

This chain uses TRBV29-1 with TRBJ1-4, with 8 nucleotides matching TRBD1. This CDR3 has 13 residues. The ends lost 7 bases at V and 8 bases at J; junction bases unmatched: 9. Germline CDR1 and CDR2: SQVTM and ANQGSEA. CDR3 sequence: CSADRANLEKLFF. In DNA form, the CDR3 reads TGCAGCGCGGACAGGGCTAATTTGGAAAAACTGTTTTTT. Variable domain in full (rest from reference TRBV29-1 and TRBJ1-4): SAVISQKPSRDICQRGTSLTIQCQVDSQVTMMFWYRQQPGQSLTLIATANQGSEATYESGFVIDKFPISRPNLTFSTLTVSNMSPEDSSIYLCSADRANLEKLFFGSGTQLSVL.

Here the CDR3 reads CAWSDTWEAFF. DNA for the CDR3: TGTGCCTGGAGCGACACTTGGGAAGCTTTCTTT. The chain has TRBV30 and TRBJ1-1, with unresolved D. Germline CDR1 is GTSNPN and CDR2 is SVGIG (reference sequence). V gave up 3 bases and J gave up 8 bases, with 10 bases separating them. The length of the CDR3 is 11 residues.

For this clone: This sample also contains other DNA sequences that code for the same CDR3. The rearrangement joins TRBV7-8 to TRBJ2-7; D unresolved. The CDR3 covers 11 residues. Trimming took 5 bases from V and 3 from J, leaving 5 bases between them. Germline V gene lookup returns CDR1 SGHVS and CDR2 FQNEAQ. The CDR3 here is CASSPNYEQYF. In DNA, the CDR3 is TGTGCCAGCAGCCCGAACTACGAGCAGTACTTC. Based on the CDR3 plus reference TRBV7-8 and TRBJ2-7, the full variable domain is GAGVSQSPRYKVAKRGQDVALRCDPISGHVSLFWYQQALGQGPEFLTYFQNEAQLDKSGLPSDRFFAERPEGSVSTLKIQRTQQEDSAVYLCASSPNYEQYFGPGTRLTVT.